What follows is one T cell receptor beta chain and its context. This sample's TCRbeta library carried unique molecular identifier barcodes. In TCRdb, the PCR reads were re-called with MiXCR into one record per CDR3 protein. This sample has hundreds of thousands of distinct CDR3 sequences, with 30% to 35% found just once. CDR1 and CDR2 from the germline V gene are SGHTA and FQGNSA. The junction had 7 bases not matched to a gene; V was cut back by 5 bases and J by 5 bases. This CDR3 has 16 residues. This specimen comes from a study of T-cell reconstitution after alpha-beta-depleted transplantation in children.

Here the sequenced sample was PBMCs from the stem cell graft donor, taken from the stem cell graft. This TCR was recovered from a human donor who donated a stem cell graft to a child with aplastic anemia. The V call is TRBV7-2, the J call TRBJ2-1; TRBD2 matches at 12 bases. CDR3 residues: CASSPSGRALDNEQFF. In nucleotides, the CDR3 is TGTGCCAGCAGCCCTAGCGGGAGGGCCCTCGACAATGAGCAGTTCTTC. Full variable domain (outside the CDR3, taken from reference TRBV7-2 and TRBJ2-1): GAGVSQSPSNKVTEKGKDVELRCDPISGHTALYWYRQSLGQGLEFLIYFQGNSAPDKSGLPSDRFSAERTGGSVSTLTIQRTQQEDSAVYLCASSPSGRALDNEQFFGPGTRLTVL.